The next 19 T cell receptor beta chains were all read from a single sample in a study of blood T cell repertoires in COVID-19. TCRdb keeps only in-frame clones here, not all; method: immunoSEQ multiplex PCR. Found here are some 91,000 clones, more than 75% of them singletons; the top ten hold over 6%. The sequenced sample consisted of peripheral blood. Source of these receptors: a man in his 70s with acute or convalescent COVID-19.

This clone was recorded only once. The chain employs TRBV28 and TRBJ2-7; 7 bases agree with TRBD2. Germline lookup yields CDR1 MDHEN and CDR2 SYDVKM. The CDR3 runs 15 residues. V lost 4 bases to trimming and J lost 0 bases; unmatched junction nucleotides: 6. CDR3 DNA sequence: TGTGCCAGCAGTTATGGGAGGGACCCCTCCTACGAGCAGTACTTC. This codes for CASSYGRDPSYEQYF.

This clone turned up a few times. The V and J genes are TRBV29-1 and TRBJ2-3, with a possible D match to TRBD2 (7 bases). The CDR3 covers 11 residues. The V gene lost 6 bases and the J gene lost 6 bases, with 10 bases spanning the gap. CDR1 and CDR2 from the germline V gene are SQVTM and ANQGSEA. The CDR3 DNA follows: TGCAGCGTCGGGGGGCGGGATACGCAGTATTTT. Its protein is CSVGGRDTQYF.

This clone has only a few counts. The chain couples TRBV5-6 to TRBJ1-3; TRBD1 matches at 8 bases. CDR1 and CDR2 from the germline V gene are SGHDT and YYEEEE. V was clipped by 5 bases and J by 8 bases; unmatched bases: 15. CDR3 size: 16 residues. CDR3 residues: CASRRRSGGFRDTIYF. The DNA for the CDR3 is TGTGCCAGCAGACGCAGATCAGGGGGCTTTCGGGACACCATATATTTT.

J is TRBJ1-2 and V is TRBV7-9; tentatively, D is TRBD1 (6 bases). The germline gives CDR1 SEHNR, CDR2 FQNEAQ (reference sequence). The CDR3 has 15 amino acids. The germline V and J ends were trimmed by 5 bases and 5 bases, with 18 bases remaining between them. This CDR3 reads CASSPEQGTGYGYTF. The CDR3 coding sequence is TGTGCCAGCAGCCCAGAACAGGGAACGGGGTATGGCTACACCTTC.

The chain joins TRBV27 to TRBJ1-1, with unresolved D. The length of the CDR3 is 14 residues. Trimming stripped 1 base from V and 4 bases from J, with 10 bases between. Germline V gene sequence: CDR1 MNHEY, CDR2 SMNVEV (reference sequence). In DNA form, the CDR3 reads TGTGCCAGCAGTTTATTTCGAGGGAGCACTGAAGCTTTCTTT. Translated: CASSLFRGSTEAFF.

The J gene is TRBJ1-2, the V gene TRBV5-1; D is possibly TRBD1 (5 bases). The CDR3 is 14 amino acids. The germline CDR1 and CDR2 sequences are SGHRS and YFSETQ. Trimming pared 5 bases from V and 0 bases from J, leaving 11 bases between. The CDR3 reads CASRPDIANYGYTF. CDR3 DNA sequence: TGCGCCAGCAGGCCGGACATAGCTAACTATGGCTACACCTTC.

CDR3 protein: CASSLVTGLDTEAFF. The DNA of the CDR3 is TGTGCCAGCAGCTTAGTTACGGGGTTGGACACTGAAGCTTTCTTT. V usage is TRBV7-9 and J usage is TRBJ1-1; D gene uncertain. V was shortened by 1 base and J by 3 bases, with 12 bases between the two germline ends. The CDR3 length is 15 residues. CDR1 SEHNR and CDR2 FQNEAQ come from the germline V gene (reference sequence).

The chain recombines TRBV3-1 (or the pseudogene TRBV3-2) with TRBJ1-6; D gene uncertain. Germline assignment: CDR1 LGHDT and CDR2 YNNKEL (reference sequence). V shed 3 bases and J shed 7 bases, with 10 bases lying between them. The CDR3 extends over 14 amino acids. The CDR3 DNA reads as TGTGCCAGCAGCCAGTTACAGCTAAATTCACCCCTCCACTTT. Its translation is CASSQLQLNSPLHF.

The CDR3 coding sequence is TGTGCCAGCAGTGAAGGGATAGCCAATCAGCCCCAGCATTTT. This translates into CASSEGIANQPQHF. The J gene is TRBJ1-5, the V gene TRBV6-1, with D unclear. This CDR3 is built from 14 residues. Germline CDR1 reads MNHNS; CDR2 reads SASEGT. With 1 base removed from V and 3 bases from J, the gap between germline ends came to 7 bases.

The gene calls are TRBV2 and TRBJ2-7; 7 bases are shared with TRBD2. The CDR3 sequence is 13 residues long. V dropped 7 bases and J dropped 0; count of bases not matched to a gene: 3. The germline gives CDR1 SNHLY, CDR2 FYNNEI. Here the CDR3 reads CASMGGSSYEQYV. The CDR3 coding sequence is TGTGCCAGCATGGGGGGGAGCTCCTACGAGCAGTACGTC.

The genes are TRBV2 and TRBJ1-2; tentative D call: TRBD1 (6 bases). The V end was cut by 6 bases, the J end by 0 bases, with 11 bases between. The length of the CDR3 is 14 residues. CDR1 and CDR2 (germline): SNHLY, FYNNEI. The CDR3 region is CASRARGSNYGYTF. CDR3 DNA sequence: TGTGCCAGCAGGGCAAGGGGGTCTAACTATGGCTACACCTTC.

V usage is TRBV5-6 and J usage is TRBJ2-7, with 7 bases that match TRBD1. The ends lost 4 bases at V and 6 bases at J; junction bases unmatched: 13. This CDR3 region has 15 residues. Per the germline V gene, CDR1 is SGHDT and CDR2 is YYEEEE. DNA for the CDR3: TGTGCCAGCAGCAGGTTTCAGGGGGTGGAAGGCGAGCAGTACTTC. Its protein product is CASSRFQGVEGEQYF.

As DNA, the CDR3 is TGTGCCAGCAGCCAGACAGGCGATCAGCCCCAGCATTTT. It yields the protein CASSQTGDQPQHF. The chain couples TRBV7-2 to TRBJ1-5; a possible D gene is TRBD1 (6 bases). The CDR3 length is 13 residues. Germline V gene data show CDR1 as SGHTA and CDR2 as FQGNSA. V was cut by 5 bases and J by 5 bases, with 10 bases left in between.

The rearrangement uses TRBV9 and TRBJ2-5; TRBD1 agrees at 12 bases. This CDR3 is built from 15 residues. Germline V lookup: CDR1 SGDLS, CDR2 YYNGEE. The J segment lost 5 bases and the V segment lost 4 bases, leaving 6 bases of the junction unmatched. In DNA form, the CDR3 reads TGTGCCAGCAGCAGGGGGACAGGGGGCGAGGAGACCCAGTACTTC. It encodes CASSRGTGGEETQYF.

In the case of this clone: Other DNA sequences from this sample encode an identical CDR3 as well. The chain couples TRBV12-5 to TRBJ2-1; tentative D call: TRBD2 (5 bases). CDR3 length: 13 amino acids. Germline V CDR1 and CDR2: LGHNT, FRNRAP. V lost 2 bases and J 5 bases, leaving 7 bases between the germline ends. DNA of the CDR3: TGTGCTAGTGGTTTGACCGGGGACAATGAGCAGTTCTTC. Its protein product is CASGLTGDNEQFF.

Only one count was recorded for this clone. The chain joins TRBV2 to TRBJ1-1, with D possibly matching TRBD1 (5 bases). Deletions cut 7 bases from V and 1 base from J, with 10 bases between. This CDR3 comprises 13 residues. Germline CDR1 and CDR2: SNHLY and FYNNEI. The CDR3, as DNA: TGTGCCAGCACTTTCGGACAGAACACTGAAGCTTTCTTT. It yields the protein CASTFGQNTEAFF.

The CDR3 loop reads CASSGTSGNSYNEQFF. The CDR3 DNA is TGTGCCAGCAGCGGGACTAGCGGGAACTCCTACAATGAGCAGTTCTTC. V is TRBV2 and J is TRBJ2-1, with TRBD2 matching 13 bases. The CDR3 runs to 16 residues. V gave up 6 bases and J gave up 0 bases; unmatched junction bases: 2. Germline V gives CDR1 SNHLY, CDR2 FYNNEI.

The chain employs TRBV4-1 and TRBJ1-6, with D hard to call. This CDR3 has 16 amino acids. CDR1 is MGHRA and CDR2 is YSYEKL in the germline V gene. The germline V and J ends were trimmed by 0 bases and 8 bases, with 14 bases remaining between them. CDR3: CASSQDPGSSYSPLHF. The CDR3 bases are TGCGCCAGCAGCCAAGATCCGGGGTCCTCATATTCACCCCTCCACTTT.

This clone was detected only a few times. V usage is TRBV6-5 and J usage is TRBJ1-2; TRBD1 aligns across 9 bases. This CDR3 has 14 residues. Germline loops: CDR1 MNHEY, CDR2 SVGAGI. Trimming removed 6 bases from V and 8 bases from J; junction bases left unmatched: 10. The chain's CDR3 is CASRPQGASGGYTF. The CDR3 nucleotides are TGTGCCAGCAGACCACAGGGGGCCTCGGGAGGCTACACCTTC.